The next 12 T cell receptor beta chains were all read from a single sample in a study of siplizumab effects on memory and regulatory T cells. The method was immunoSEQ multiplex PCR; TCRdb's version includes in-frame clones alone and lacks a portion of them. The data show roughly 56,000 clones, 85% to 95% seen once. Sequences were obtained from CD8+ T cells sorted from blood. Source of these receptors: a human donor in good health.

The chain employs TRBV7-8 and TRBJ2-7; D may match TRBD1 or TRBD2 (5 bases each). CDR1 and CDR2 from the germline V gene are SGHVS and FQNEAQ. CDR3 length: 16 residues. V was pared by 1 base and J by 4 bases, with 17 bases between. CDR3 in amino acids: CASSLEGTNLRYEQYF. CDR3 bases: TGTGCCAGCAGCTTAGAAGGGACGAACCTACGATACGAGCAGTACTTC.

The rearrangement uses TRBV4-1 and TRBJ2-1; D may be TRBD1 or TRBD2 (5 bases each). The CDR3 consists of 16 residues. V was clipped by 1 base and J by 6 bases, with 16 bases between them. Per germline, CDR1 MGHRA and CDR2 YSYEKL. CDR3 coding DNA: TGCGCCAGCAGCCAAGGAATGGGGACCGCGGTCAATGAGCAGTTCTTC. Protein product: CASSQGMGTAVNEQFF.

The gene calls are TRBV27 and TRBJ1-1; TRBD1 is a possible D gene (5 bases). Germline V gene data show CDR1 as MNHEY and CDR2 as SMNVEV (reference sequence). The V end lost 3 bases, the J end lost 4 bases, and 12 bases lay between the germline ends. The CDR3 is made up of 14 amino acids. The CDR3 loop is CASSFSGSGTEAFF. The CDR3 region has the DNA TGTGCCAGCAGTTTCTCAGGGTCGGGCACTGAAGCTTTCTTT.

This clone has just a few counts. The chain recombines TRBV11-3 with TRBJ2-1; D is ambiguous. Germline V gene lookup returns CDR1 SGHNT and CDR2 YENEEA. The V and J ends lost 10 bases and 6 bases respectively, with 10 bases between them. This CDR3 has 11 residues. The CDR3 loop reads CAIGPVNEQFF. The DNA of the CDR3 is TGTGCCATCGGACCCGTCAATGAGCAGTTCTTC.

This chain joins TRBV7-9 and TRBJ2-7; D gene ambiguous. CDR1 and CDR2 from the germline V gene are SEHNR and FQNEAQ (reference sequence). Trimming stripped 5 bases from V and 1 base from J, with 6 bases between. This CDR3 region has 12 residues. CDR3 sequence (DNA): TGTGCCAGCAGCACGTCGTCCTACGAGCAGTACTTC. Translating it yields CASSTSSYEQYF.

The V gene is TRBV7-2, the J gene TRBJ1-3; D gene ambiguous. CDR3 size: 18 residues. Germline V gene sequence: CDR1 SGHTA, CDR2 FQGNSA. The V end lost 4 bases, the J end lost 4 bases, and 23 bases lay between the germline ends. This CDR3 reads CASSSPSPDHPGGNTIYF. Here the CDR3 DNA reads TGTGCCAGCAGCTCACCATCCCCGGATCACCCGGGGGGAAACACCATATATTTT.

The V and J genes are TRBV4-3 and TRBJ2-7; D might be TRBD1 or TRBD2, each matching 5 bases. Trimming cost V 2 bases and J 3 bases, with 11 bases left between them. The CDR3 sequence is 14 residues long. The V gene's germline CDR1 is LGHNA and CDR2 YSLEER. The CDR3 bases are TGCGCCAGCAGCCAAAATGAGGGGTACTACGAGCAGTACTTC. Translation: CASSQNEGYYEQYF.

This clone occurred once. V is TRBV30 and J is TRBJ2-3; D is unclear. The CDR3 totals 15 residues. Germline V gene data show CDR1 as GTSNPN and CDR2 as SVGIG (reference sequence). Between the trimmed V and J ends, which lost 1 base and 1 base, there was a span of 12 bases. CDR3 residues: CAWSAIAVGTDTQYF. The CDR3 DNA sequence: TGTGCCTGGAGTGCAATAGCTGTAGGCACAGATACGCAGTATTTT.

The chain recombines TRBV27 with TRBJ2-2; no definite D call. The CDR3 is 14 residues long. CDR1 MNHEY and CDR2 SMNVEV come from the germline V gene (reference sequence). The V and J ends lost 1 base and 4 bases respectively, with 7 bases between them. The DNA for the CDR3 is TGTGCCAGCAGTTTATTGGTTCCCACCGGGGAGCTGTTTTTT. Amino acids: CASSLLVPTGELFF.

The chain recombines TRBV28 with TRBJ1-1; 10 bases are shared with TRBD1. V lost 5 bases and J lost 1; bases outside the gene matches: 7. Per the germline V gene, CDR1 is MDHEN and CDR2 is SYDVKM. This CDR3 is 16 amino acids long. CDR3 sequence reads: CASSPGTGDRNTEAFF. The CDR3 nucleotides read TGTGCCAGCAGTCCCGGGACAGGGGACAGGAACACTGAAGCTTTCTTT.

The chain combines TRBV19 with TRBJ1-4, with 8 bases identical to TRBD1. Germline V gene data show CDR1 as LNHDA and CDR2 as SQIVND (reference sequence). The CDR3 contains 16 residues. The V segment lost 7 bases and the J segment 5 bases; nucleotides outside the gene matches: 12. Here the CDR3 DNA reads TGTGCCAGTAAATCCGGGACAGGCCTTGAGAATGAAAAACTGTTTTTT. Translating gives CASKSGTGLENEKLFF.

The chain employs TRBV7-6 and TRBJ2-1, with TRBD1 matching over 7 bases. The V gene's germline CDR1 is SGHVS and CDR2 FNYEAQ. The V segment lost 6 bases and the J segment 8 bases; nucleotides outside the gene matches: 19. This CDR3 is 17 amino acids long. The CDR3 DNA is TGTGCCAGCAGTTCGACTCACGGGACAGTAGGAAGCGATGAGCAGTTCTTC. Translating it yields CASSSTHGTVGSDEQFF.